This TCR beta chain stems from a study of cytomegalovirus exposure and HLA in healthy donors. Study-wide background: Among the 398 genotyped donors, about 81% were placed in the Caucasian-associated ancestry cluster. Overall study results and limits: Sequence variants that were highly shared formed a cluster that was likely a sequencing artifact.

As to this clone: What it recognizes is unknown.

It was with 60 Vbeta and 13 Jbeta primers that the PCR ran. The table came from immunoSEQ multiplex PCR; TCRdb's copy has only in-frame clones and leaves some out. The sample contains more than 200,000 clones, about 81% of which appear only once. Germline values: CDR1 SQVTM, CDR2 ANQGSEA. The CDR3 consists of 11 residues. With 8 bases removed from V and 7 bases from J, the gap between germline ends came to 12 bases. J is TRBJ2-1 and V is TRBV29-1; D is undetermined. What was sequenced was PBMCs. The receptor was isolated from a man aged 40-49 years in good health and CMV-seropositive. This CDR3 is CSFVGWNEQFF. Written as DNA, the CDR3 is TGCAGCTTCGTTGGCTGGAATGAGCAGTTCTTC.